The 19 T cell receptor beta chains below come from one sample, sequenced in a study of cytomegalovirus exposure and HLA in healthy donors. The PCR used 60 Vbeta and 13 Jbeta primers. Produced via immunoSEQ multiplex PCR; TCRdb's table is partial and in-frame only. The sample holds under 200,000 clones; over 75% are singletons and the top ten take more than 0.45%. Sequencing input: PBMCs. These receptors were obtained from a woman between 50 and 59 years old in good health and CMV-seronegative.

The chain joins TRBV7-6 to TRBJ2-2; 10 positions match TRBD1. Trimming at V came to 5 bases and at J to 4 bases, leaving 4 bases not matched to a gene. Germline V gives CDR1 SGHVS, CDR2 FNYEAQ. This CDR3 region has 15 residues. CDR3 sequence (DNA): TGTGCCAGCAGCCCTGGGACAGGGGCCACCGGGGAGCTGTTTTTT. The encoded protein is CASSPGTGATGELFF.

The J gene is TRBJ2-2, the V gene TRBV7-8; 13 positions match TRBD2. V dropped 1 base and J dropped 7; count of bases not matched to a gene: 0. CDR1 is SGHVS, CDR2 FQNEAQ, per germline. The CDR3 totals 15 residues. In nucleotides, the CDR3 is TGTGCCAGCAGCTTAGGGACTAGCGGGAGCGGGGAGCTGTTTTTT. Its translation: CASSLGTSGSGELFF.

This clone was detected once. This chain connects TRBV7-7 to TRBJ2-1, with 11 bases matching TRBD1. The CDR3 contains 16 residues. The germline V gene encodes CDR1 SSHAT and CDR2 FNYEAQ (reference sequence). Trimming at V came to 5 bases and at J to 7 bases, leaving 10 bases not matched to a gene. CDR3 in amino acids: CASSTGQGASMNEQFF. In nucleotides, the CDR3 is TGTGCCAGCAGCACCGGACAGGGGGCGAGTATGAATGAGCAGTTCTTC.

The chain combines TRBV6-5 with TRBJ1-6, with unresolved D. Trimming removed 2 bases from V and 6 bases from J, with 8 bases in between. CDR3 size: 14 residues. Germline CDR1 MNHEY, CDR2 SVGAGI. The CDR3 sequence is CASSYGGINSPLHF. CDR3 DNA: TGTGCCAGCAGTTACGGAGGAATTAATTCACCCCTCCACTTT.

CDR3 DNA: TGTGCCAGCAGTGAAGCCGGGACAAGGGGCTACGAGCAGTACTTC. This translates into CASSEAGTRGYEQYF. The chain couples TRBV6-1 to TRBJ2-7, with D possibly matching TRBD1 (6 bases). V was shortened by 0 bases and J by 3 bases, with 12 bases between the two germline ends. Germline V gene lookup returns CDR1 MNHNS and CDR2 SASEGT. The CDR3 contains 15 residues.

This chain connects TRBV27 to TRBJ2-5, with TRBD2 matching 9 bases. The CDR3 sequence is 16 residues long. The V segment lost 7 bases and the J segment 4 bases; nucleotides outside the gene matches: 13. The germline CDR1 and CDR2 sequences are MNHEY and SMNVEV (reference sequence). The CDR3 nucleotides are TGTGCCAGCAACCTCGAGGCGGGAGGGCCGGTAGAGACCCAGTACTTC. The encoded protein is CASNLEAGGPVETQYF.

V gene TRBV5-4 combines with J gene TRBJ1-1, with 8 positions matching TRBD1. Per the germline V gene, CDR1 is SGHNT and CDR2 is YYREEE (reference sequence). Trimming took 4 bases from V and 0 from J; bases not matched to a gene: 5. The CDR3 extends over 15 amino acids. The CDR3 is CASSLTGVMNTEAFF. CDR3 DNA sequence: TGTGCCAGCAGCCTGACAGGGGTAATGAACACTGAAGCTTTCTTT. The whole variable domain, remainder taken from reference TRBV5-4 and TRBJ1-1, is ETGVTQSPTHLIKTRGQQVTLRCSSQSGHNTVSWYQQALGQGPQFIFQYYREEENGRGNFPPRFSGLQFPNYSSELNVNALELDDSALYLCASSLTGVMNTEAFFGQGTRLTVV.

The chain employs TRBV5-8 and TRBJ1-2; 10 bases agree with TRBD1. This CDR3 has 12 residues. Germline V gene data show CDR1 as SGHTS and CDR2 as YDEGEE. V was pared by 10 bases and J by 13 bases, with 13 bases of the junction left unmatched. CDR3 protein: CAGYGGTGVRTF. The DNA for the CDR3 is TGTGCCGGCTACGGGGGGACAGGGGTTCGCACCTTC.

This chain uses TRBV10-2 with TRBJ2-7, with 7 bases identical to TRBD1. The CDR3 covers 14 residues. Losses at the gene ends were 4 bases for V and 3 bases for J; bases not matched to a gene: 6. Germline V CDR1 and CDR2: WSHSY, SAAADI. CDR3 bases: TGCGCCAGCAGTGGGACAGGCGGCGGCTACGAGCAGTACTTC. It codes for CASSGTGGGYEQYF.

The V gene is TRBV9, the J gene TRBJ2-2; D ambiguous. The CDR3 covers 15 residues. Per the germline V gene, CDR1 is SGDLS and CDR2 is YYNGEE. V was trimmed by 4 bases and J by 4 bases, leaving 14 bases between them. CDR3 DNA: TGTGCCAGCAGCCCTCTCGGTGGTGTCACCGGGGAGCTGTTTTTT. The encoded protein is CASSPLGGVTGELFF. Full variable domain (missing parts from reference TRBV9 and TRBJ2-2): DSGVTQTPKHLITATGQRVTLRCSPRSGDLSVYWYQQSLDQGLQFLIQYYNGEERAKGNILERFSAQQFPDLHSELNLSSLELGDSALYFCASSPLGGVTGELFFGEGSRLTVL.

This rearrangement joins TRBV18 to TRBJ1-2, with D perhaps matching TRBD1 (6 bases). The CDR3 runs to 14 residues. V lost 7 bases to trimming and J lost 7 bases, with 19 bases between them. In germline, CDR1 is KGHSH, CDR2 LQKENI. DNA for the CDR3: TGTGCCAGCTTCGGCGGCAGGGGTGAATCTGGCTACACCTTC. Its protein is CASFGGRGESGYTF. The whole variable domain, remainder taken from reference TRBV18 and TRBJ1-2, is NAGVMQNPRHLVRRRGQEARLRCSPMKGHSHVYWYRQLPEEGLKFMVYLQKENIIDESGMPKERFSAEFPKEGPSILRIQQVVRGDSAAYFCASFGGRGESGYTFGSGTRLTVV.

This chain uses TRBV11-2 with TRBJ2-5; a possible D gene is TRBD1 (6 bases). The assigned J gene may be wrong: the sequence end matches TRBJ2-7 better. Germline-derived CDR1 and CDR2 are SGHAT and FQNNGV. This CDR3 spans 15 amino acids. The CDR3 sequence: CASSLEDGRGYEQYF. The CDR3 nucleotides read TGTGCCAGCAGCTTAGAGGACGGCAGGGGCTACGAGCAGTACTTC.

The rearrangement links TRBV7-3 to TRBJ2-2, with D possibly being TRBD2 (6 bases). Trimming removed 2 bases from V and 6 bases from J, with 10 bases in between. Germline V gene sequence: CDR1 SGHTA, CDR2 FQGTGA. The CDR3 spans 14 residues. CDR3 residues: CASSLGREAGELFF. CDR3 nucleotides: TGTGCCAGCAGCTTAGGAAGGGAGGCCGGGGAGCTGTTTTTT.

CDR3 in amino acids: CASFRDRGSYNEQFF. As DNA, the CDR3 is TGTGCCAGCTTTCGGGACAGGGGCTCCTACAATGAGCAGTTCTTC. The chain has TRBV21-1 and TRBJ2-1; whether TRBD1, the table's D call, matches the DNA was not checked. TRBV21-1 corresponds to a pseudogene. The CDR3 runs to 15 residues.

This clone was counted once. V and J are TRBV19 and TRBJ1-5, with 7 bases that match TRBD1. Per the germline V gene, CDR1 is LNHDA and CDR2 is SQIVND (reference sequence). The CDR3 runs 15 residues. The V and J ends lost 0 bases and 5 bases, in that order; junction bases with no gene match: 4. CDR3 coding DNA: TGTGCCAGTAGTATAGAAAGACAGGGTTATCAGCCCCAGCATTTT. It codes for CASSIERQGYQPQHF. Drawing the rest from reference TRBV19 and TRBJ1-5, the complete variable domain is DGGITQSPKYLFRKEGQNVTLSCEQNLNHDAMYWYRQDPGQGLRLIYYSQIVNDFQKGDIAEGYSVSREKKESFPLTVTSAQKNPTAFYLCASSIERQGYQPQHFGDGTRLSIL.

This clone was picked up one time. The rearrangement joins TRBV18 to TRBJ2-1; D uncertain. This CDR3 comprises 14 residues. Germline CDR1 and CDR2: KGHSH and LQKENI. Trimming shortened V by 0 bases and J by 8 bases, and 11 bases separated the two germline ends. In DNA form, the CDR3 reads TGTGCCAGCTCACCACCGCCTAGTCGGGATGAGCAGTTCTTC. This encodes CASSPPPSRDEQFF.

The chain employs TRBV19 and TRBJ1-2; the D gene is possibly TRBD1 (5 bases). Germline loops: CDR1 LNHDA, CDR2 SQIVND (reference sequence). Trimming took off 5 bases at V and 1 base at J, with 14 bases between the two ends. The CDR3 runs to 15 residues. The CDR3 DNA is TGTGCCAGTAGTCGCTCTAGGGGCGGTAACTATGGCTACACCTTC. Its protein product is CASSRSRGGNYGYTF.

The V call is TRBV7-8, the J call TRBJ1-1; D gene unclear. The germline gives CDR1 SGHVS, CDR2 FQNEAQ. There are 12 residues in the CDR3. V lost 3 bases and J lost 6, with 8 bases in between. CDR3 loop: CASSFGRSEAFF. The CDR3 region has the DNA TGTGCCAGCAGCTTCGGGAGATCTGAAGCTTTCTTT.

This chain joins TRBV5-1 and TRBJ1-4; 12 nucleotides align to TRBD1. V was clipped by 10 bases and J by 3 bases; unmatched bases: 13. The CDR3 has 17 amino acids. The germline CDR1 and CDR2 sequences are SGHRS and YFSETQ. CDR3 DNA: TGCGCCTCCAGCTTCGGGGACAGGGGGCAAGCTAATGAAAAACTGTTTTTT. Protein product: CASSFGDRGQANEKLFF.